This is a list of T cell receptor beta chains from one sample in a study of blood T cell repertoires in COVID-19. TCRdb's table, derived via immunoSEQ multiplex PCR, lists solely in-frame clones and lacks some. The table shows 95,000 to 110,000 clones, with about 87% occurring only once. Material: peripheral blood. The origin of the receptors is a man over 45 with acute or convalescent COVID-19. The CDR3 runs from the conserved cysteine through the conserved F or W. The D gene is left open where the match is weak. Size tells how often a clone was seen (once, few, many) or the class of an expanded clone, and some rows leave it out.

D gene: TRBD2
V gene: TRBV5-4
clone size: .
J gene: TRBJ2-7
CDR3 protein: CASSPLAGGIYEQYF
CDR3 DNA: TGTGCCAGCAGCCCACTAGCGGGAGGTATCTACGAGCAGTACTTC

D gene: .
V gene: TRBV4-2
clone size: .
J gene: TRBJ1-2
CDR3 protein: CASSQDWSGGYGYTF
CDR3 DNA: TGTGCCAGCAGCCAAGATTGGTCGGGGGGCTATGGCTACACCTTC

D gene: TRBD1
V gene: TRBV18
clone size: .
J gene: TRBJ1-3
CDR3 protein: CASSPLPGQGSGNTIYF
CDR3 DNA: TGTGCCAGCTCACCACTCCCCGGACAGGGATCTGGAAACACCATATATTTT

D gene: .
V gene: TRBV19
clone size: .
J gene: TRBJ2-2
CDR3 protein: CASSRRSGGRGRAGELFF
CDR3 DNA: TGTGCCAGTAGTAGGCGTTCAGGGGGCCGCGGGAGAGCCGGGGAGCTGTTTTTT

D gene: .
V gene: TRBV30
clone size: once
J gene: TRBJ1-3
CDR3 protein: CAWIIGDTIYF
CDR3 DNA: TGTGCCTGGATTATAGGGGACACCATATATTTT

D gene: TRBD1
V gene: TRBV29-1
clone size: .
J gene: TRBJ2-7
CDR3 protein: CSVPGTGAEQYF
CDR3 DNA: TGCAGCGTTCCCGGGACAGGGGCCGAGCAGTACTTC

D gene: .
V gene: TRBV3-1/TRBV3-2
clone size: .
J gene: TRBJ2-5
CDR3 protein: CASSQFGAGTLQETQYF
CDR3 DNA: TGTGCCAGCAGCCAATTCGGGGCGGGAACCCTCCAAGAGACCCAGTACTTC

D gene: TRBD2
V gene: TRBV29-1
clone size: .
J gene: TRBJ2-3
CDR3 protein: CSVARGGSTDTQYF
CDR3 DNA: TGCAGCGTTGCCCGTGGCGGGAGTACAGATACGCAGTATTTT

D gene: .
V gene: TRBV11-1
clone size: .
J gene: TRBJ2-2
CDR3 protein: CASSLTGVRTGELFF
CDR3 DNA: TGTGCCAGCAGCTTAACTGGAGTTCGCACCGGGGAGCTGTTTTTT

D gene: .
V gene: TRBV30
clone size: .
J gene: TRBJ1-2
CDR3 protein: CASPRGSEGYTF
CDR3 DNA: TGTGCCTCCCCACGGGGGAGCGAGGGCTACACCTTC

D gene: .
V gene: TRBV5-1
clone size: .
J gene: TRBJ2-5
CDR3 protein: CASSLGSKETQYF
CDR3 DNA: TGCGCCAGCAGCTTGGGTAGCAAAGAGACCCAGTACTTC

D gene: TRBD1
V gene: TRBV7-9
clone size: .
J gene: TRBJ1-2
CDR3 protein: CASSLAAGQGNYGYTF
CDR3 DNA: TGTGCCAGCAGCTTAGCGGCGGGACAGGGAAACTATGGCTACACCTTC

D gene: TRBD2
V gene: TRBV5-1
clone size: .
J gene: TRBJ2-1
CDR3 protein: CASSLFPPSGEGVDEQFF
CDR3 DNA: TGCGCCAGCAGCTTGTTCCCGCCTAGCGGGGAGGGGGTGGATGAGCAGTTCTTC

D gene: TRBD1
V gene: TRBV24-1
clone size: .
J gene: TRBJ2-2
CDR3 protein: CATGDRLNTGELFF
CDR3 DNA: TGTGCCACCGGGGACAGATTAAACACCGGGGAGCTGTTTTTT

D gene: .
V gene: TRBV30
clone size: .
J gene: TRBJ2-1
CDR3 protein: CAWSGLGERYNEQFF
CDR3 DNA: TGTGCCTGGAGTGGTCTTGGGGAGCGCTACAATGAGCAGTTCTTC

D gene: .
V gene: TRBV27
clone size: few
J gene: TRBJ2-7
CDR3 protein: CASTKLGPQNEQYF
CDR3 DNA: TGTGCCAGCACCAAACTTGGGCCACAAAACGAGCAGTACTTC

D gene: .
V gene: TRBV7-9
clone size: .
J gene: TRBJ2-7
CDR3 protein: CASSPQGNLYEQYF
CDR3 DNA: TGTGCCAGCAGCCCACAGGGTAATCTCTACGAGCAGTACTTC

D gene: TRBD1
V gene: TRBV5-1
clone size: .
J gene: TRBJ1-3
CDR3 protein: CASSLTTGNGNTIYF
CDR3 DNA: TGCGCCAGCAGCTTAACGACAGGGAATGGAAACACCATATATTTT

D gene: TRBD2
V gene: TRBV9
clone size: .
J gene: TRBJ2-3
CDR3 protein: CASSAQHAERGTQYF
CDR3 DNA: TGTGCCAGCAGCGCCCAGCACGCCGAGCGGGGTACGCAGTATTTT

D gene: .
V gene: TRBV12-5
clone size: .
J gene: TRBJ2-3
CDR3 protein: CASGLVWGQFTDTQYF
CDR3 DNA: TGTGCTAGTGGTTTGGTATGGGGCCAATTCACAGATACGCAGTATTTT

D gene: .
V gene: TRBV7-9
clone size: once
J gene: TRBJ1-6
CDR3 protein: CASSPSSGGGSPLHF
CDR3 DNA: TGTGCCAGCAGCCCTTCCTCGGGAGGTGGTTCACCCCTCCACTTT

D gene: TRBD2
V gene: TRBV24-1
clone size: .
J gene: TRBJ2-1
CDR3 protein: CATSDLGTSGYNEQFF
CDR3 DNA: TGTGCCACCAGTGATTTGGGGACTAGCGGGTACAATGAGCAGTTCTTC

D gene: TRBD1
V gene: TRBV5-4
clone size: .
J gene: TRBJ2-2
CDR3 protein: CASSLTGAIGELFF
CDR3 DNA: TGTGCCAGCAGCTTAACAGGGGCGATCGGGGAGCTGTTTTTT

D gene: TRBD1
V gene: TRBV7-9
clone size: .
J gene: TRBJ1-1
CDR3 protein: CASSLAEGTGAFF
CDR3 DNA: TGTGCCAGCAGCTTAGCGGAAGGGACAGGGGCTTTCTTT

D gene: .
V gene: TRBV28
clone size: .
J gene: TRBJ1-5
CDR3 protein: CASSPPPGYSNQPQHF
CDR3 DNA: TGTGCCAGCAGTCCGCCCCCCGGGTATAGCAATCAGCCCCAGCATTTT

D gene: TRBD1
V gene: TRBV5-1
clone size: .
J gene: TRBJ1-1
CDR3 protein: CASSVQDRATEAFF
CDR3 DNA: TGCGCCAGCAGCGTCCAAGACAGGGCCACTGAAGCTTTCTTT

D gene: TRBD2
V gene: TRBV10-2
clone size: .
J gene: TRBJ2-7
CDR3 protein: CASRGTSGSRMYF
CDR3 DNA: TGCGCCAGCAGGGGGACTAGCGGGAGTCGTATGTACTTC

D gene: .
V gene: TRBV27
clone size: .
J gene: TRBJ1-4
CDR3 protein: CASSLFHITGLNEKLFF
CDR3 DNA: TGTGCCAGCAGTTTATTCCACATCACAGGGCTTAATGAAAAACTGTTTTTT

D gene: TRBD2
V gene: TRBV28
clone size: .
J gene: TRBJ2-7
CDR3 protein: CASSFLSSGPGVYEQYF
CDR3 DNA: TGTGCCAGCAGTTTTCTGAGTAGCGGGCCGGGGGTGTACGAGCAGTACTTC

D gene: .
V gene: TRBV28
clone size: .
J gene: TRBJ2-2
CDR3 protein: CASQEDGGELFF
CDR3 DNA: TGTGCCAGCCAGGAGGACGGCGGGGAGCTGTTTTTT

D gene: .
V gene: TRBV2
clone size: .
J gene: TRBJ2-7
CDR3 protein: CASSGLREQYF
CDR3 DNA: TGTGCCAGCAGTGGACTCCGGGAGCAGTACTTC

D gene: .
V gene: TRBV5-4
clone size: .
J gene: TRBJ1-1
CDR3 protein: CASSLGVGGYTGAFF
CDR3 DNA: TGTGCCAGCAGCTTGGGGGTTGGGGGGTACACTGGGGCTTTCTTT

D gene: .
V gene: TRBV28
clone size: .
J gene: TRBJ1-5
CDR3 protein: CASSFVDSNQPQHF
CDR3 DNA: TGTGCCAGCAGTTTTGTAGATAGCAATCAGCCCCAGCATTTT

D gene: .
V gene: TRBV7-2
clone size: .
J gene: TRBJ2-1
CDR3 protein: CASSPSGTPYNEQFF
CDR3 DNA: TGTGCCAGCAGCCCCAGTGGGACTCCCTACAATGAGCAGTTCTTC

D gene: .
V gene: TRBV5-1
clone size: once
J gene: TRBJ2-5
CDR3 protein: CASSLGGIQETQYF
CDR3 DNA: TGCGCCAGCAGCTTAGGAGGCATCCAAGAGACCCAGTACTTC

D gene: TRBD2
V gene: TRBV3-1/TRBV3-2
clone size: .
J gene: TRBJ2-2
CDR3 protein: CASRLATNTGELFF
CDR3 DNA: TGTGCCAGCAGACTAGCGACGAACACCGGGGAGCTGTTTTTT

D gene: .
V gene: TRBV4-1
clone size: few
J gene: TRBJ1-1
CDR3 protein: CASSQGEGGMHTEAFF
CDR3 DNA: TGCGCCAGCAGCCAAGGGGAGGGGGGGATGCACACTGAAGCTTTCTTT

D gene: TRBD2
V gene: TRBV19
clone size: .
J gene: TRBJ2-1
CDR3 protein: CASSRVGTGLAGYNEQFF
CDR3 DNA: TGTGCCAGTAGTCGTGTAGGGACGGGACTAGCCGGATACAATGAGCAGTTCTTC

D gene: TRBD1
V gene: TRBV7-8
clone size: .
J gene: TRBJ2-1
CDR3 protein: CASEQGTSTYNEQFF
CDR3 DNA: TGTGCCAGCGAACAGGGGACCTCGACCTACAATGAGCAGTTCTTC

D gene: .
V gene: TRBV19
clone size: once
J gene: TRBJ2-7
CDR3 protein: CASRRGLMSDEQYF
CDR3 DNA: TGTGCCAGTCGGAGGGGGCTAATGAGTGACGAGCAGTACTTC

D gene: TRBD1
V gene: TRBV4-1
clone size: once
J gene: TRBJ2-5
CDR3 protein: CASSHGGGTGGIETQYF
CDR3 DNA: TGCGCCAGCAGCCATGGGGGCGGGACAGGTGGGATAGAGACCCAGTACTTC

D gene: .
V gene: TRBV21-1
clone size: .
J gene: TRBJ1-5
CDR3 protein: CASSNHPRGSVSQHF
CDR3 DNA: TGTGCCAGCAGCAATCACCCCCGGGGGTCCGTGTCCCAGCATTTT

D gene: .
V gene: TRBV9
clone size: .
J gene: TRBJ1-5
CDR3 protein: CASSVAGNQPQHF
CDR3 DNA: TGTGCCAGCAGCGTAGCGGGCAATCAGCCCCAGCATTTT

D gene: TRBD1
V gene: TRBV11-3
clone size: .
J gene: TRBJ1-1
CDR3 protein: CASSKGQGNTEAFF
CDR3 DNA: TGTGCCAGCAGTAAAGGACAGGGGAACACTGAAGCTTTCTTT

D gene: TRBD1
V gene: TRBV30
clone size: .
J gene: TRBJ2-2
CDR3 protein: CAWNRGGSGELFF
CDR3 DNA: TGTGCCTGGAATAGAGGGGGCAGCGGGGAGCTGTTTTTT

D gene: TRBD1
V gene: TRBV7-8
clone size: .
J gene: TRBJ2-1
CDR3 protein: CASGPGQGGDEQFF
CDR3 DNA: TGTGCCAGCGGACCGGGACAGGGCGGTGATGAGCAGTTCTTC

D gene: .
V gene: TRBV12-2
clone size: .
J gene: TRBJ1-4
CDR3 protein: CASRTGTGREKLFF
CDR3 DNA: TGTGCAAGTCGCACCGGGACAGGACGTGAAAAACTGTTTTTT

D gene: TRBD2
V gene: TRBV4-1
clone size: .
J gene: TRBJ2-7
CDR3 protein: CASSQGLAGVEQYF
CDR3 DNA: TGCGCCAGCAGCCAAGGACTAGCGGGAGTTGAGCAGTACTTC

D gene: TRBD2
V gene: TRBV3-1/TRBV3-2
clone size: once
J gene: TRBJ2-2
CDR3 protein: CASSQLAGVTGELFF
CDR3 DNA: TGTGCCAGCAGCCAACTAGCGGGAGTGACCGGGGAGCTGTTTTTT

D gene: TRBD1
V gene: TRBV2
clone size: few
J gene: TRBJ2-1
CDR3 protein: CASSPRQGEQFF
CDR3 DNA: TGTGCCAGCAGTCCCCGACAGGGTGAGCAGTTCTTC

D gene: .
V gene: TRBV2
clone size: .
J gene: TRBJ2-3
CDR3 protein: CASSQGGFTDTQYF
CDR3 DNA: TGTGCCAGCAGCCAAGGCGGGTTCACAGATACGCAGTATTTT